The source of this TCR beta chain is a study of T cells in Graves' hyperthyroidism and ophthalmopathy. This clonotype showed up many times. From RNA transcripts, TCR beta CDR3 regions were amplified. The primer set for the first-round RT-PCR of the TCR CDR3 was HTBI. TCRdb ran MiXCR on the multiplex PCR reads and lists one entry per CDR3 protein. The sample comprises roughly 300,000 distinct CDR3 sequences, around a sixth of which are singletons, and about 53% rests with the top ten. Around 10 ml fresh peripheral blood yielded the PBMCs. V shed 1 base and J shed 3 bases, with 9 bases lying between them. The CDR3 is made up of 14 amino acids. The germline gives CDR1 SGHAT, CDR2 FQNNGV.

The TCR sequence derives from a woman in her 50s with Graves' hyperthyroidism. This sequence joins TRBV11-2 and TRBJ2-5; tentative D call: TRBD1 (5 bases). The specimen sequenced was blood. CDR3 nucleotide sequence: TGTGCCAGCAGCTTAGCCCTGACAGAAGAGACCCAGTACTTC. Its protein product is CASSLALTEETQYF. The variable domain in full, completed from reference TRBV11-2 and TRBJ2-5, reads EAGVAQSPRYKIIEKRQSVAFWCNPISGHATLYWYQQILGQGPKLLIQFQNNGVVDDSQLPKDRFSAERLKGVDSTLKIQPAKLEDSAVYLCASSLALTEETQYFGPGTRLLVL.